This TCR beta chain was sequenced for a study of cytomegalovirus exposure and HLA in healthy donors. General study points: Later analysis revealed greater clonal expansion in HLA-associated TCR beta chains than in equally common others. Some public TCRs appeared in many individuals, while most sequences were rare.

The V gene lost 1 base and the J gene lost 0 bases, with 10 bases spanning the gap. The CDR3 is made up of 16 amino acids. Germline V lookup: CDR1 MGHRA, CDR2 YSYEKL. As for this clone: What it binds is not known.

60 Vbeta and 13 Jbeta primers were used in PCR. Only in-frame clones appear in the TCRdb table, and some are missing; sequencing was by immunoSEQ multiplex PCR. The table lists about 98,000 clones, less than 85% of them singletons. This chain joins TRBV4-1 and TRBJ1-5; tentative D call: TRBD1 (6 bases). Material for sequencing was PBMCs. The sequence derives from a male donor in good health and CMV-seronegative. CDR3 in DNA: TGCGCCAGCAGCCAAGTCCCGACAGGTAGCAATCAGCCCCAGCATTTT. Protein sequence: CASSQVPTGSNQPQHF.